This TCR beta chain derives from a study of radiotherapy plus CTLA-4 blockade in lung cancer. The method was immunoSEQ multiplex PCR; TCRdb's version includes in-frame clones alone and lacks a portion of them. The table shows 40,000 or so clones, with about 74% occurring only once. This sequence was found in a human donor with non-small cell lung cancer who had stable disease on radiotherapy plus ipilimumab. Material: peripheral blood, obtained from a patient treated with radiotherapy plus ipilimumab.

CDR3 sequence: CASSLGQGRAGELFF. The CDR3 DNA is TGTGCCAGCAGCTTGGGACAGGGAAGGGCCGGGGAGCTGTTTTTT. This sequence joins TRBV5-8 and TRBJ2-2; 7 bases line up with TRBD1. The CDR3 contains 15 residues. Germline V gene data show CDR1 as SGHTS and CDR2 as YDEGEE. V trimming: 0 bases; J trimming: 6 bases; junction bases outside the gene matches: 5. Filled out from reference TRBV5-8 and TRBJ2-2, the complete variable domain reads EAGVTQSPTHLIKTRGQQATLRCSPISGHTSVYWYQQALGLGLQFLLWYDEGEERNRGNFPPRFSGRQFPNYSSELNVNALELEDSALYLCASSLGQGRAGELFFGEGSRLTVL.